This T cell receptor beta chain was obtained from a study of T cells in Graves' hyperthyroidism and ophthalmopathy. Germline assignment: CDR1 LGHDT and CDR2 YNNKEL (reference sequence). CDR3 length: 17 amino acids. V trimming: 0 bases; J trimming: 3 bases; junction bases outside the gene matches: 10. The sample holds many counts of this clonotype. TCR beta CDR3 regions were amplified from RNA. RT-PCR in the first round (using the HTBI primer set) targeted the TCR CDR3. In TCRdb, the multiplex PCR reads were re-called with MiXCR into one record per CDR3 protein. The sample contains 330,000 or so distinct CDR3 sequences, around 20% of which appear only once.

Sequencing was performed on blood. This sequence joins TRBV3-1 and TRBJ1-2; 7 bases match TRBD1. This TCR was recovered from a man aged 45 to 65 with Graves' ophthalmopathy. As DNA, the CDR3 is TGTGCCAGCAGCCAAGATCCCGCTACAGGGGCGGACTATGGCTACACCTTC. Amino acids: CASSQDPATGADYGYTF.